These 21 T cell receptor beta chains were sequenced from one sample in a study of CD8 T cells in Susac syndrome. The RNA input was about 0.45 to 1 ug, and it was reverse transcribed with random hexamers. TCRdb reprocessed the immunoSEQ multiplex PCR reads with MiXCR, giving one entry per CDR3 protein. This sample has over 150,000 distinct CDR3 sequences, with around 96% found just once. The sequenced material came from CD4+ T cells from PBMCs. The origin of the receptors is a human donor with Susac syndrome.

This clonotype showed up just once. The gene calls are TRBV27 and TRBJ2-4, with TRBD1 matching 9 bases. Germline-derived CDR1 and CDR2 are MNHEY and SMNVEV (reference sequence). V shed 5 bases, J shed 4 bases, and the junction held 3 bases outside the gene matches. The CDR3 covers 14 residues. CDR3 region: CASSPGTGKNIQYF. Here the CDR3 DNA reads TGTGCCAGCAGTCCTGGGACAGGGAAAAACATTCAGTACTTC.

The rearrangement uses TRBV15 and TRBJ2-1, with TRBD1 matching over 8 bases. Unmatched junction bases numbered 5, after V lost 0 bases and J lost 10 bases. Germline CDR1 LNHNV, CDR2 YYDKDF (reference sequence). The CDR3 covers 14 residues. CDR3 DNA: TGTGCCACCAGCAGAGATCTTAGACAGGGGGAGCAGTTCTTC. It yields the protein CATSRDLRQGEQFF.

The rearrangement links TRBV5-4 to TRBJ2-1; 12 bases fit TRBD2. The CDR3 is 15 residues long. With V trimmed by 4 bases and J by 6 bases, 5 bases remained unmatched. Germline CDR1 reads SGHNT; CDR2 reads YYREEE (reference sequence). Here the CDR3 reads CASSRETSGSNEQFF. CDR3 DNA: TGTGCCAGCAGCCGCGAGACTAGCGGGAGCAATGAGCAGTTCTTC.

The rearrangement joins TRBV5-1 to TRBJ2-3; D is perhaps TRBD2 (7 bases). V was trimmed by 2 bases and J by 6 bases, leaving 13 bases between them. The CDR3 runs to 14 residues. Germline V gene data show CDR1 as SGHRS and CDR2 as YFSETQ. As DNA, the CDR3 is TGCGCCAGCAGCTTCGGGGGGCCGGAGGATACGCAGTATTTT. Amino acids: CASSFGGPEDTQYF.

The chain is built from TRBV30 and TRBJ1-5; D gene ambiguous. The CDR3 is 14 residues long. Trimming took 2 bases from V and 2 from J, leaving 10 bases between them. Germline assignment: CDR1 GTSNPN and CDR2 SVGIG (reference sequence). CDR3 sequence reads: CAWSRNWGNQPQHF. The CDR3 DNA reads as TGTGCCTGGAGTAGGAATTGGGGCAATCAGCCCCAGCATTTT.

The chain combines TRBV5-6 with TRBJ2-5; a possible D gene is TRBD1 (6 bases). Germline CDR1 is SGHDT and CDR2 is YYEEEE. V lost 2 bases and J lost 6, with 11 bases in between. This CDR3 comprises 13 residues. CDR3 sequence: CASSLQGRQTQYF. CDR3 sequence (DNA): TGTGCCAGCAGCTTACAGGGTAGGCAGACCCAGTACTTC.

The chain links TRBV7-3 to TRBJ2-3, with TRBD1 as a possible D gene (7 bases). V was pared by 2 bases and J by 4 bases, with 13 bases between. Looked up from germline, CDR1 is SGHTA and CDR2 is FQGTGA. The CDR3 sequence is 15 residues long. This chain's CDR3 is CASSLGGRGADTQYF. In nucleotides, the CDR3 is TGTGCCAGCAGCTTAGGAGGCAGGGGGGCAGATACGCAGTATTTT.

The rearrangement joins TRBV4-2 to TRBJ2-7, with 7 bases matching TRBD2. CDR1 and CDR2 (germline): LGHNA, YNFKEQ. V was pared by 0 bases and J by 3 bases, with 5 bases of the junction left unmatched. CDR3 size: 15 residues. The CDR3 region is CASSQDSSGGYEQYF. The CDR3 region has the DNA TGTGCCAGCAGCCAAGACTCTAGCGGAGGCTACGAGCAGTACTTC.

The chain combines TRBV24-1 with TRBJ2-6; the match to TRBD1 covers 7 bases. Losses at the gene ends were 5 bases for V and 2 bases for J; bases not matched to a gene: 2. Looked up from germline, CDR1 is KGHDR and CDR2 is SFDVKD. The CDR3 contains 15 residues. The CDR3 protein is CATSGDRAGANVLTF. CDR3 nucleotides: TGTGCCACCAGTGGAGACAGGGCTGGGGCCAACGTCCTGACTTTC.

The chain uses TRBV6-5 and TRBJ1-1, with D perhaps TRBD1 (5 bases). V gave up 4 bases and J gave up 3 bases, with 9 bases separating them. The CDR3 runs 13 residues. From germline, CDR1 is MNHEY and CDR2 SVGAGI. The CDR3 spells CASSSRDDTEAFF. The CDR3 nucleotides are TGTGCCAGCAGTTCCAGGGACGACACTGAAGCTTTCTTT.

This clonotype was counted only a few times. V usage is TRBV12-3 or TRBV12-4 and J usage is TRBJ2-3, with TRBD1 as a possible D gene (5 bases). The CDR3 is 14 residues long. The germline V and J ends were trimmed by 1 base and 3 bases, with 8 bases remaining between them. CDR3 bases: TGTGCCAGCAGTTTAGGGCAGGGAACAGATACGCAGTATTTT. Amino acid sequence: CASSLGQGTDTQYF.

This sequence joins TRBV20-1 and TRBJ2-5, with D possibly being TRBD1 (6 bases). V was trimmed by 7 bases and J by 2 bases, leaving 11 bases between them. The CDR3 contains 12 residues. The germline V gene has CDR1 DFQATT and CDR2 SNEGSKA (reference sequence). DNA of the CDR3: TGCAGTGGAGGACAGACTCAAGAGACCCAGTACTTC. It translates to CSGGQTQETQYF.

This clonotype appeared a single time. The CDR3 is CATAREGTQYF. The CDR3 nucleotides read TGTGCCACCGCTAGGGAAGGCACGCAGTATTTT. The chain combines TRBV15 with TRBJ2-3; no reliable D call. The CDR3 covers 11 residues. V lost 8 bases, J lost 9 bases, and 12 bases lay in between. CDR1 is LNHNV, CDR2 YYDKDF, per germline (reference sequence).

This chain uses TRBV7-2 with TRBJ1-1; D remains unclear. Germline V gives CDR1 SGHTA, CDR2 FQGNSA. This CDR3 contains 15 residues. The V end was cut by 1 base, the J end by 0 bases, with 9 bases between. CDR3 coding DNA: TGTGCCAGCAGCTTAGATGGACGGGTGAACACTGAAGCTTTCTTT. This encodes CASSLDGRVNTEAFF.

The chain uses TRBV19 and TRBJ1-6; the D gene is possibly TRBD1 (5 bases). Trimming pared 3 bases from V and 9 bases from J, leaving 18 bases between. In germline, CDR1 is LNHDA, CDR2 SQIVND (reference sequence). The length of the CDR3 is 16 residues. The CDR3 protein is CASSIRPRQNPSPLHF. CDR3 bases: TGTGCCAGTAGTATCAGGCCGCGACAGAACCCTTCACCCCTCCACTTT. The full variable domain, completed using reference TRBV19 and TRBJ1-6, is DGGITQSPKYLFRKEGQNVTLSCEQNLNHDAMYWYRQDPGQGLRLIYYSQIVNDFQKGDIAEGYSVSREKKESFPLTVTSAQKNPTAFYLCASSIRPRQNPSPLHFGNGTRLTVT.

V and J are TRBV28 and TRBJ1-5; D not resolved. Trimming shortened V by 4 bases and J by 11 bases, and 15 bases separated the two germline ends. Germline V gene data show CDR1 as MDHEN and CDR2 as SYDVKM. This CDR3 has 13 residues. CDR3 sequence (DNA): TGTGCCAGCAGTTCCGTCCCCGCCACGGCCCAGCATTTT. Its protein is CASSSVPATAQHF.

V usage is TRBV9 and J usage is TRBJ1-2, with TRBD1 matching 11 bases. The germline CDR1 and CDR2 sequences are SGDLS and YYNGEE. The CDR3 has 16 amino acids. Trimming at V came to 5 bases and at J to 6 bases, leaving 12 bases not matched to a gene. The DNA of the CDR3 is TGTGCCAGCAGTGAACGGACAGGGGGCTATGGCGATGGCTACACCTTC. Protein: CASSERTGGYGDGYTF.

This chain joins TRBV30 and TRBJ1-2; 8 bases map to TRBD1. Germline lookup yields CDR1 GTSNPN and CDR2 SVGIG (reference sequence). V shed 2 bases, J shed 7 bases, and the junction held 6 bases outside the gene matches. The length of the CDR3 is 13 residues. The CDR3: CAWSQAGGRGYTF. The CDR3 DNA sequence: TGTGCCTGGAGTCAGGCAGGGGGCCGTGGCTACACCTTC. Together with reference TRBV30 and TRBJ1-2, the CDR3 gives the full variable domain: SQTIHQWPATLVQPVGSPLSLECTVEGTSNPNLYWYRQAAGRGLQLLFYSVGIGQISSEVPQNLSASRPQDRQFILSSKKLLLSDSGFYLCAWSQAGGRGYTFGSGTRLTVV.

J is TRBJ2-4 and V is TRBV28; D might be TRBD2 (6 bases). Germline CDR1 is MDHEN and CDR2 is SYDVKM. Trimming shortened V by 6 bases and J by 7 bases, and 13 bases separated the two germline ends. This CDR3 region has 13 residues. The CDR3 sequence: CASSRDSHNIQYF. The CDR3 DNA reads TGTGCCAGCAGCCGGGACTCCCACAACATTCAGTACTTC.

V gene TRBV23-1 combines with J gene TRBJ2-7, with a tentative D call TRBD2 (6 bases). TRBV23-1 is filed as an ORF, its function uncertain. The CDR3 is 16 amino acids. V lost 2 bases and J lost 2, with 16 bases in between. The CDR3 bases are TGCGCCAGCAGTCAAGGCGGGGAGATAGTCGCCTACGAGCAGTACTTC. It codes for CASSQGGEIVAYEQYF.

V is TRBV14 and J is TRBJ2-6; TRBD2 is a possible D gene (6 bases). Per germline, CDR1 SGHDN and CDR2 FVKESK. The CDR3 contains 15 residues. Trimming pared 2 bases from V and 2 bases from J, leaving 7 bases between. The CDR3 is CASSQPGAGANVLTF. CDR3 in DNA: TGTGCCAGCAGCCAACCGGGGGCTGGGGCCAACGTCCTGACTTTC.